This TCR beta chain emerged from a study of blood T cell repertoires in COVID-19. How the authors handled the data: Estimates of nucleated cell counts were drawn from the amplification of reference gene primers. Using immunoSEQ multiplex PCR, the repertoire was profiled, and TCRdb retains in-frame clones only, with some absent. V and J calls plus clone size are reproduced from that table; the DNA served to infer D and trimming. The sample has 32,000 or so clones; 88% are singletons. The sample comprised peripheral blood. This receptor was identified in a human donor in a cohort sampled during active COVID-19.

This CDR3 is CASSDKNSGANVLTF. DNA for the CDR3: TGTGCCAGCAGTGACAAAAACTCTGGGGCCAACGTCCTGACTTTC. J is TRBJ2-6 and V is TRBV6-1; D remains ambiguous. This CDR3 is built from 15 residues. The germline V gene encodes CDR1 MNHNS and CDR2 SASEGT. Trimming pared 3 bases from V and 0 bases from J, leaving 6 bases between.